This entry concerns a single T cell receptor (beta chain). This clonotype came up many times. There is no known antigen for this receptor. Nothing much larger sits one base from this clone, and base qualities are not available. Library creation used multiplex PCR. This sample was sequenced with an Illumina HiSeq 4000. To build TCR beta libraries, CDR3 regions were amplified by Arm-PCR using iRepertoire HTBI primers. Gel purification was performed on PCR products prior to sequencing. The paper's data handling went like this. Across samples, 60 to 75 TRBV and 13 to 15 TRBJ segments were identified and used for gene usage analysis of CDR3 amino acid clonotypes. COPE and FqMerger were used to merge filtered high-quality paired reads into contigs. BLAST was used to align contigs to IMGT TRBV, TRBD and TRBJ reference genes, with CDR3 defined following IMGT. Clonotypes above 0.1% frequency were classified as highly expanded clones. Shannon entropy was used to measure repertoire diversity, and the Gini coefficient was used to measure V-J evenness. A clonotype found in more than one individual was treated as public. The public reads were reanalyzed by TCRdb: fastp trimming at Q25, MiXCR alignment, in-frame beta chains only. A single entry per CDR3 protein holds the most common genes and DNA from its merged rows. TCRdb, not the original authors, processed these V and J calls. This sample has 550,000 or so distinct CDR3 sequences in its table, and around 11% of those were observed once. Almost 9% of the sample is held by the ten biggest clonotypes.

Per the publication, the time point label means: newly diagnosed GD, antithyroid drugs for less than 3 months. RNA was extracted from PBMCs in TRIzol for both TCR sequencing and RNA sequencing. The diagnosis of Graves' disease was made according to American Thyroid Association guidelines. Patients for the study were recruited at an endocrinology department in Xi'an, China. Each patient gave approximately 10 milliliters of peripheral blood, collected in an EDTA anticoagulant tube. PBMCs were isolated by Ficoll Paque Plus density gradient separation without further T cell sorting. An Agilent 2100 Bioanalyzer and agarose gel were used to check RNA quality, while a NanoDrop 2000 measured RNA concentration. The data originate from a study of regulatory T cells in long-lasting Graves disease (dated by TCRdb to about 2021). About the full investigation: Antithyroid drugs had been taken for less than 3 months by newly diagnosed Graves' disease patients. Persistent Graves' disease patients were compared with newly diagnosed Graves' disease patients by peripheral blood TCR sequencing and RNA sequencing. The study was conducted in China and was registered as a clinical trial. A total of 33 samples were covered by TCR sequencing, comprising approximately 13 persistent and 20 newly diagnosed Graves' disease patients.

Findings and caveats that apply to the study as a whole: Patients with persistent disease shared more public clonotypes (about 3,000) than newly diagnosed patients did (approximately 990). The small sample size was acknowledged by the authors as a limitation that may reduce accuracy. Preferential use of TRBV28, TRBJ1-2 and TRBJ2-5 was observed in persistent disease, whereas TRBV20-1 and TRBJ2-1 were favored in newly diagnosed disease. Peripheral blood alone was examined, since thyroid tissue, which constituted the primary lesion, could not be accessed. Compared with newly diagnosed patients, persistent Graves' disease patients had lower TCR Shannon entropy and fewer highly expanded clones, which suggests clonal expansion. Only the TCR beta chain was sequenced and analyzed.

CDR1 SGHNT and CDR2 YENEEA were looked up in the germline V gene. The CDR3 sequence holds 13 residues, the cysteine and phenylalanine included. The read is trimmed to its CDR3 DNA, 39 bases read in frame from base 1. The junction carries 6 bases between V and J, which are trimmed by 0 bases and 6 bases respectively. This sample was also put to use in a study of T cells in Graves' hyperthyroidism and ophthalmopathy. The second study's authors report: Stable Graves' hyperthyroidism was defined as no progression to ophthalmopathy during 18 months of follow-up. Hyperthyroidism patients were newly diagnosed, with disease duration under 2 months, and aged 18 to 65 years. Patients with uncontrolled infections, other autoimmune diseases, pregnancy or lactation were excluded. Diagnoses were established on the basis of clinical symptoms, serum thyroxine and TRAb, thyroid ultrasound, and orbital computed tomography. The first round of RT-PCR for the TCR CDR3 was performed with the HTBI primer set and the Qiagen OneStep RT-PCR kit. Blood samples also contained most of the expanded thyroid clonotypes (frequency above 0.001), which suggests that blood repertoires may reflect thyroid immune responses. In cross-validation, a model built on a 13 V-J signature told ophthalmopathy apart from stable hyperthyroidism with roughly 87% sensitivity and approximately 81% specificity, and in testing the same model reached 80%/75%. During validation, the model predicted progression to ophthalmopathy a median of approximately 7 months ahead of onset, with approximately 71% sensitivity and 72.22% specificity. To identify distinguishing TCR V-J signatures, a discovery cohort of some 99 patients was used, comprising 40 to 45 with Graves' ophthalmopathy and around 60 with stable Graves' hyperthyroidism. Prospective prediction of ophthalmopathy was tested in an independent validation cohort consisting of 18 hyperthyroidism patients and about 17 patients who later progressed to ophthalmopathy. The 85 to 100 discovery patients were divided at random into training and test sets in a 7:3 ratio. In about 6 Graves' hyperthyroidism patients, the study also compared T-cell repertoires from thyroid tissue with T-cell repertoires from blood. After sampling, hyperthyroidism patients received methimazole starting at 30 mg daily, and ophthalmopathy patients received high-dose intravenous methylprednisolone. Libraries were constructed in a second round of multiplex PCR, after which size selection and purification were carried out. The libraries were sequenced on an Illumina HiSeq2000 using paired-end 100 bp reads. SOAPnuke was used to process the raw data, removing reads that contained adapters or uncalled bases, had a mean Phred below 15, or lacked an exact match to the constant primer or identifier. High-quality paired reads were merged with COPE v1.2.5, and unique nucleotide sequences were defined as clonotypes. MiTCR v1.1 was used to align the clonotypes against IMGT TRBV, TRBD and TRBJ reference segments. The analysis was restricted to V-J combinations with a frequency above 0.0001, which together covered 99.2% of the repertoires. A TCS score was defined as the ratio of F50 (clonal expansion) to E x V (chaos), with BLOSUM62-based TCRdist applied between CDR3 peptides within each V-J. Welch's t-statistics and random forest reduced roughly 530 V-J features to 13, which were used in a naive Bayes classifier (R e1071). No statistical method was used to fix the sample size in advance, and group allocation was not hidden from the investigators. The paper describes TCR Vbeta CDR3 sequencing of roughly 130 peripheral blood samples, made up of some 40 ophthalmopathy patients, approximately 73 hyperthyroidism patients and 17 progressor patients.

The V and J segments used are TRBV11-3 and TRBJ2-1; the D gene is unclear. The origin of this receptor is a woman in her 30s with Graves disease. Donor details come from another sample of the same person, matched by shared clones. Material: peripheral blood mononuclear cells (PBMCs), obtained at new diagnosis, from a patient treated with antithyroid drugs. CDR3 protein: CASSLDPTNEQFF. In nucleotides, the sequence is TGTGCCAGCAGCTTAGATCCTACCAATGAGCAGTTCTTC.